Detailed here is one T cell receptor beta chain. Its binding antigen is unknown. No clone much larger than this one lies a single base away; base qualities are absent. The label giving this sample's time point can be read as: baseline before first vaccination. Vaccinee samples came from UK trials COV001 and COV002, including a single-blind randomized controlled phase 2/3 trial of AZD1222 (ChAdOx1 nCoV-19) in healthy adults. For TCRbeta chain sequencing, PBMC samples from trial participants were taken at day 0 and at day 28 after the second dose. The CDR3 measures 14 amino acids from cysteine to phenylalanine. The only DNA kept is the CDR3, 42 bases in frame from the first base. The junction shows trimming of 2 bases on V and 9 bases on J, and the gene matches do not reach 4 bases of it. CDR1 and CDR2, per the germline V gene, are MNHNS and SASEGT. The sample belongs to a study of T cell responses to AZD1222 COVID-19 vaccine (dated by TCRdb to the early 2020s). Concerning the study at large: AZD1222 recipients whose second dose came at about 4 weeks and those whose second dose came at about 12 weeks were combined into one group, since spike-specific TCR depth and breadth did not differ between the two schedules. A total of 240 or so trial participants underwent TCR sequencing, of whom 200 to 220 had received two doses of AZD1222 and some 25 had received two doses of the MenACWY control vaccine. Trial participants were enrolled into age subgroups of 18-55, 56-69 and 70-plus years, which contained about 150, 28 and 57 TCR-sequenced participants, respectively. Findings and caveats that apply to the study as a whole: Epitopes outside the regions mutated in the B.1.351 and B.1.1.7 variants were reportedly recognized by nearly half of the unique spike-specific TCRs. In the small 56-69-year group, the increase in depth fell short of significance, most likely because of low power. Conclusions about previously exposed vaccinees are limited because only six or seven AZD1222 recipients were SARS-CoV-2 seropositive at baseline. Vaccine-associated CD4 TCRs spanned the whole spike protein, with dominant responses in regions 160-218 and 743-854. Most participants were white British and females outnumbered males, and the authors suggested that clonal diversity may have been underestimated. Spike-specific TCR breadth and depth rose significantly after two AZD1222 doses compared with day 0 and with MenACWY recipients. Because no day 14 peak-response samples were available, repertoires were characterized only after the peak T cell response.

The CDR3 regions of human TCRbeta chains were subjected to immunosequencing. As for how the authors treated the data: Repertoire TCRs were checked for matches against a reference library of SARS-CoV-2-specific TCRs that had been generated using the MIRA antigen-specificity platform. Breadth was defined as the fraction of unique TCRs that were SARS-CoV-2-associated. Depth was defined as the fraction of total T cells that were SARS-CoV-2-associated. Using the MIRA data, each spike-specific TCR was mapped to the spike region that the TCR reacts to and placed in a CD4 or CD8 class. Log10-transformed breadth and depth values were compared by one-way ANOVA with Sidak's multiple comparisons tests. As stored in TCRdb, this immuneACCESS dataset retains in-frame rearrangements with V and J assigned. A fraction of the clones does not appear; measured against another copy, unresolved V genes explain less than half of the discrepancy, and the remainder lacks a known reason. V, J and clone size derive from that table, while D and trimming were established from the DNA sequence. The sample records approximately 110,000 clones, 90% to 95% of which are singletons. The top ten clones comprise 2% to 2.5% of the sample.

This specimen was peripheral blood, taken on day 0 of AZD1222 vaccination. This sequence uses TRBV6-1 and TRBJ1-6; 7 junctional bases match TRBD1. The clonotype was recovered from an adult in good health. The CDR3 protein is CASSERDSSSPLHF. The DNA sequence is TGTGCCAGCAGTGAAAGGGACAGCAGTTCACCCCTCCACTTT.